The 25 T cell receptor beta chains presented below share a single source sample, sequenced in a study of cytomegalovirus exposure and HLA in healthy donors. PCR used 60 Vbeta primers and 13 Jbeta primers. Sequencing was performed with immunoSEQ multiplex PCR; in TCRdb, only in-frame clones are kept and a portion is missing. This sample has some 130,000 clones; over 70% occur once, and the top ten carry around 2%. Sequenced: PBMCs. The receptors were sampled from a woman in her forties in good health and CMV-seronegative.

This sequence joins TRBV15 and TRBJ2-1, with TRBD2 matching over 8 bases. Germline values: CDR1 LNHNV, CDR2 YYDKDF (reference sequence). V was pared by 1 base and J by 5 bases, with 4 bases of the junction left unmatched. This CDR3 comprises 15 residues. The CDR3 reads CATSRAGGSDNEQFF. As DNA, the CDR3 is TGTGCCACCAGCAGAGCGGGGGGGTCGGACAATGAGCAGTTCTTC.

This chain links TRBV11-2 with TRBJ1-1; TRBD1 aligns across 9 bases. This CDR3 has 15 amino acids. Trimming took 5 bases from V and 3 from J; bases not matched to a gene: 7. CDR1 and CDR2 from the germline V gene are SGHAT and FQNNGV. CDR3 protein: CASSRQGEVDTEAFF. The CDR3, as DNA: TGTGCCAGCAGCCGACAGGGGGAAGTCGACACTGAAGCTTTCTTT.

The CDR3 coding sequence is TGTGCCAGTAGTATAGATCCAGGGCTGAGAGGTTTGGCTTTCTTT. Translation gives CASSIDPGLRGLAFF. The chain has TRBV19 and TRBJ1-1; weak D call: TRBD1 (5 bases). CDR1 and CDR2 from the germline V gene are LNHDA and SQIVND (reference sequence). The CDR3 loop spans 15 amino acids. Trimming took off 0 bases at V and 11 bases at J, with 19 bases between the two ends. Full variable domain (missing parts from reference TRBV19 and TRBJ1-1): DGGITQSPKYLFRKEGQNVTLSCEQNLNHDAMYWYRQDPGQGLRLIYYSQIVNDFQKGDIAEGYSVSREKKESFPLTVTSAQKNPTAFYLCASSIDPGLRGLAFFGQGTRLTVV.

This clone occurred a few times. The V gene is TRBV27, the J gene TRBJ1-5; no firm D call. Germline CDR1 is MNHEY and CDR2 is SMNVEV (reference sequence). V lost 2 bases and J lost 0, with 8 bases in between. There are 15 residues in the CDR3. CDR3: CASSLQVPSNQPQHF. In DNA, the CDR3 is TGTGCCAGCAGTTTACAGGTGCCTAGCAATCAGCCCCAGCATTTT.

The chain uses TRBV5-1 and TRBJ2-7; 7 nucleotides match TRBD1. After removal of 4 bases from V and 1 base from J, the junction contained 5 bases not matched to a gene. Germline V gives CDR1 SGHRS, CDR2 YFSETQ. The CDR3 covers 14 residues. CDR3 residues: CASSTWTGSYEQYF. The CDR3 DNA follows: TGCGCCAGCAGCACCTGGACAGGTTCCTACGAGCAGTACTTC.

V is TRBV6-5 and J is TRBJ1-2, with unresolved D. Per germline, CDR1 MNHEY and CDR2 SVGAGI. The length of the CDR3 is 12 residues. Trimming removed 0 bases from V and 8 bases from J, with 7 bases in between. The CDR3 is CASSYSTRGYTF. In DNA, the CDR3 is TGTGCCAGCAGTTACTCGACACGGGGCTACACCTTC.

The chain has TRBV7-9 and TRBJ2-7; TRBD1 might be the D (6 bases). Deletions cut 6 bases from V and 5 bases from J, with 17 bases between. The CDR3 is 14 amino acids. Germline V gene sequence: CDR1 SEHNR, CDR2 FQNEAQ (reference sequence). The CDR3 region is CASSSLGHRNEQYF. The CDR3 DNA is TGTGCCAGCAGTTCTCTGGGACACCGAAACGAGCAGTACTTC. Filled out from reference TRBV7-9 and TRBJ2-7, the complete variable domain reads DTGVSQNPRHKITKRGQNVTFRCDPISEHNRLYWYRQTLGQGPEFLTYFQNEAQLEKSRLLSDRFSAERPKGSFSTLEIQRTEQGDSAMYLCASSSLGHRNEQYFGPGTRLTVT.

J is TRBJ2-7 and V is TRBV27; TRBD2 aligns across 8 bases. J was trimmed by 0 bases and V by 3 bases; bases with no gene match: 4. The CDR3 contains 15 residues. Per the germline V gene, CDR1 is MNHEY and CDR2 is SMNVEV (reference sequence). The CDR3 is CASSFLGTSSYEQYF. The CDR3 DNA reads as TGTGCCAGCAGTTTCTTGGGGACTAGCTCCTACGAGCAGTACTTC.

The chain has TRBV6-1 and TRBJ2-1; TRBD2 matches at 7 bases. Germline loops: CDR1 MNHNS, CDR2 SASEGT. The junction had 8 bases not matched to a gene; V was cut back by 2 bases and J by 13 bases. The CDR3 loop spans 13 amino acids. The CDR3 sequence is CASSEPTSSRQFF. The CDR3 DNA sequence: TGTGCCAGCAGTGAACCGACTAGCAGCAGACAGTTCTTC.

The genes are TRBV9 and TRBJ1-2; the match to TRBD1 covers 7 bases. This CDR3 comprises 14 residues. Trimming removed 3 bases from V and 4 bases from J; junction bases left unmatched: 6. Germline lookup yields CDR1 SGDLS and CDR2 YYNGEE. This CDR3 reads CASSEGDSSYGYTF. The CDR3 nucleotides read TGTGCCAGCAGCGAGGGGGACAGCAGCTATGGCTACACCTTC.

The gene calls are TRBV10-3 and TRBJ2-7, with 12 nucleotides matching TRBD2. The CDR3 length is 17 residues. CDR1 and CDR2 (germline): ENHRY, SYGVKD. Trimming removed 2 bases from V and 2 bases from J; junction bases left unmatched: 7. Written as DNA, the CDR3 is TGTGCCATCAGTGAGGGAACTAGCGGGAGGACGACCTACGAGCAGTACTTC. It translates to CAISEGTSGRTTYEQYF.

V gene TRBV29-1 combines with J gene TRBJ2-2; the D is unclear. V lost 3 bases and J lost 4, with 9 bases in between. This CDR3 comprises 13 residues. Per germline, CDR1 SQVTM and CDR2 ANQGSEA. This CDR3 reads CSVDGRRTGELFF. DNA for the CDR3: TGCAGCGTTGATGGCAGGCGCACCGGGGAGCTGTTTTTT.

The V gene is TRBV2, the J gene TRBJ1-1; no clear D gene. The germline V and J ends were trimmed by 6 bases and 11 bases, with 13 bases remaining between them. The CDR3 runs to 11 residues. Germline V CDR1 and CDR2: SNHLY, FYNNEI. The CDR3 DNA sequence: TGTGCCAGCAGGACCGACGGGGATGCTTTCTTT. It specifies CASRTDGDAFF.

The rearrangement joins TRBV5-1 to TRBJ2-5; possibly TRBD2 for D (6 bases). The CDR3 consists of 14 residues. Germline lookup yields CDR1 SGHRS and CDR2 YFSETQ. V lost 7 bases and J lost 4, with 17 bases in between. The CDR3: CASESGGNVETQYF. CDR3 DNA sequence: TGCGCCAGCGAATCGGGCGGGAATGTAGAGACCCAGTACTTC.

CDR3 in amino acids: CSARGGAEQYF. The CDR3 DNA reads as TGCAGTGCTAGAGGCGGGGCCGAGCAGTACTTC. The chain carries TRBV20-1 and TRBJ2-7, with D possibly being TRBD2 (6 bases). This CDR3 has 11 amino acids. Germline V lookup: CDR1 DFQATT, CDR2 SNEGSKA (reference sequence). Trimming took 1 base from V and 6 from J, leaving 7 bases between them.

The CDR3 here is CASSLGAGDGNQPQHF. The CDR3, as DNA: TGTGCCAGCAGCTTAGGGGCGGGGGATGGCAATCAGCCCCAGCATTTT. The chain carries TRBV7-9 and TRBJ1-5; maybe TRBD1 (5 bases). The CDR3 loop spans 16 amino acids. Trimming shortened V by 1 base and J by 2 bases, and 12 bases separated the two germline ends. Germline CDR1 is SEHNR and CDR2 is FQNEAQ (reference sequence).

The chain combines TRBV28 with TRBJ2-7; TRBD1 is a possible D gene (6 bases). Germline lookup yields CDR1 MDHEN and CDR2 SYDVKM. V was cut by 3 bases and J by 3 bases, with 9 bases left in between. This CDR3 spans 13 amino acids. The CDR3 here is CASSFSRGYEQYF. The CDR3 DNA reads TGTGCCAGCAGTTTCTCCAGGGGCTACGAGCAGTACTTC.

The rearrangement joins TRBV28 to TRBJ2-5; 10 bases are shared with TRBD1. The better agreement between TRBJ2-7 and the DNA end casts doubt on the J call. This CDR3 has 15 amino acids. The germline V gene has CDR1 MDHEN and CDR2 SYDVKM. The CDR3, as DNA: TGTGCCAGCAGTTTACCCGGGACAGGGGTTGGCGAGCAGTACTTC. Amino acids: CASSLPGTGVGEQYF.

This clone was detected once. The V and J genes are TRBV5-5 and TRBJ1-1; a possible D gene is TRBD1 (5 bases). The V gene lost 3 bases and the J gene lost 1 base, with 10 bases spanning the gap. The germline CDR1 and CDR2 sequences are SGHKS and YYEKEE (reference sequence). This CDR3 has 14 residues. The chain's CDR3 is CASSSGSPNTEAFF. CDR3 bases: TGTGCCAGCAGCTCAGGGTCCCCGAACACTGAAGCTTTCTTT. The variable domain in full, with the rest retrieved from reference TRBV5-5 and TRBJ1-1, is DAGVTQSPTHLIKTRGQQVTLRCSPISGHKSVSWYQQVLGQGPQFIFQYYEKEERGRGNFPDRFSARQFPNYSSELNVNALLLGDSALYLCASSSGSPNTEAFFGQGTRLTVV.

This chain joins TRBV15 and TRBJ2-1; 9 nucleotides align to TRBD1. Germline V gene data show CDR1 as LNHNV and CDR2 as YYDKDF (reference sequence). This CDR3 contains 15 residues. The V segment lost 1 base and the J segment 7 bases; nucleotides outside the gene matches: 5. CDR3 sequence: CATSRGGTGFNEQFF. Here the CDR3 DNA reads TGTGCCACCAGCAGAGGGGGGACAGGGTTTAATGAGCAGTTCTTC.

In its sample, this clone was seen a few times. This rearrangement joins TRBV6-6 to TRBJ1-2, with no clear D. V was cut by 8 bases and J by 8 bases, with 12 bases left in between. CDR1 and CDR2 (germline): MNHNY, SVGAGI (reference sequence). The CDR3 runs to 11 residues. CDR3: CASRGGGGYTF. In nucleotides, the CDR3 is TGTGCCAGCCGGGGAGGTGGAGGCTACACCTTC.

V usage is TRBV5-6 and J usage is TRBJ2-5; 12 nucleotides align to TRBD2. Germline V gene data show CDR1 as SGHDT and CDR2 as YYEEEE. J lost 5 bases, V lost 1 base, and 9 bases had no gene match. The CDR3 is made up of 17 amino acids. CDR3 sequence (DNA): TGTGCCAGCAGCTTGAGGCTAGCGGGGGGGCCGGAGGAGACCCAGTACTTC. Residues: CASSLRLAGGPEETQYF. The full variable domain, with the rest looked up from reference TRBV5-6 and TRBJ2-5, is DAGVTQSPTHLIKTRGQQVTLRCSPKSGHDTVSWYQQALGQGPQFIFQYYEEEERQRGNFPDRFSGHQFPNYSSELNVNALLLGDSALYLCASSLRLAGGPEETQYFGPGTRLLVL.

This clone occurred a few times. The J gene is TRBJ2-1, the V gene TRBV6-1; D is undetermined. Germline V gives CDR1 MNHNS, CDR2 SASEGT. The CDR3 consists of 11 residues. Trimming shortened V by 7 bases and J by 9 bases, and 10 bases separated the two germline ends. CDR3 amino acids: CASILLREQFF. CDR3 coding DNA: TGTGCCAGCATACTACTCCGTGAGCAGTTCTTC.

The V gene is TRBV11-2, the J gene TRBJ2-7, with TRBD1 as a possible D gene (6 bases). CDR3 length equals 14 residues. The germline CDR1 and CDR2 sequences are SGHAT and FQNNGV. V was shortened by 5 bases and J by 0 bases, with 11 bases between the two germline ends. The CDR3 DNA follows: TGTGCCAGCAGCCCAGGACAGTTCTCCTACGAGCAGTACTTC. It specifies CASSPGQFSYEQYF.

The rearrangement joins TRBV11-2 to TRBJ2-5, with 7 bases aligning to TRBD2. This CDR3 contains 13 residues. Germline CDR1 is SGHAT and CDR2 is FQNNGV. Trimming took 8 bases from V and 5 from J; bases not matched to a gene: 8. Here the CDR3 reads CASGLGAGETQYF. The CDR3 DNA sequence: TGTGCCAGCGGGCTTGGAGCGGGGGAGACCCAGTACTTC.